These 6 T cell receptor beta chains were sequenced from one sample in a study of blood T cells in healthy people across ages. Then a second PCR, running about 6 to 11 cycles, was carried out with a sample-barcoded 5' primer and a J-beta primer mix. MiXCR, applied by TCRdb to the 5' RACE reads, yields one record per CDR3 protein. The sample records approximately 600,000 distinct CDR3 sequences, roughly 50% being singletons. Sequences were obtained from blood. These receptors were taken from a man aged 55 to 70 in good health.

The CDR3 region is CSARPNQGAYEQYF. CDR3 DNA: TGCAGTGCTAGGCCCAATCAGGGCGCCTACGAGCAGTACTTC. This chain links TRBV20-1 with TRBJ2-7, with D perhaps TRBD1 (5 bases). V dropped 3 bases and J dropped 2 bases, with 14 bases sitting between them. The CDR3 has 14 amino acids. Germline assignment: CDR1 DFQATT and CDR2 SNEGSKA (reference sequence).

The chain combines TRBV7-2 with TRBJ2-1; TRBD2 matches 16 bases. Germline trimming cut 3 bases from V and 5 bases from J; bases unmatched to any gene: 7. Germline assignment: CDR1 SGHTA and CDR2 FQGNSA. The CDR3 consists of 18 residues. In DNA form, the CDR3 reads TGTGCCAGCAGCTTGCAGGGACTAGCGGGGGGGCTGAACAATGAGCAGTTCTTC. Protein: CASSLQGLAGGLNNEQFF.

The V gene is TRBV5-1, the J gene TRBJ2-2; no clear D gene. Germline loops: CDR1 SGHRS, CDR2 YFSETQ. The CDR3 covers 15 residues. Trimming left V 2 bases short and J 0 bases short, with 8 bases between. CDR3 DNA sequence: TGCGCCAGCAGCTTAGAGACGGCGAACACCGGGGAGCTGTTTTTT. This sequence encodes CASSLETANTGELFF.

The J gene is TRBJ2-3, the V gene TRBV2, with D perhaps being TRBD1 or TRBD2 (5 bases each). This CDR3 region has 16 residues. The V gene lost 2 bases and the J gene lost 0 bases, with 12 bases spanning the gap. CDR1 SNHLY and CDR2 FYNNEI come from the germline V gene. CDR3 DNA: TGTGCCAGCAGTGAAAGGGGAGCCCCTAGCACAGATACGCAGTATTTT. Translated, it gives CASSERGAPSTDTQYF.

The chain combines TRBV14 with TRBJ2-5, with no clear D. The V and J ends lost 2 bases and 5 bases respectively, with 6 bases between them. Germline assignment: CDR1 SGHDN and CDR2 FVKESK. The CDR3 sequence is 12 residues long. CDR3 bases: TGTGCCAGCAGCCAATTTTCGGAGACCCAGTACTTC. Amino acid sequence: CASSQFSETQYF.

The rearrangement joins TRBV4-1 to TRBJ2-5; TRBD1 matches 7 bases. Trimming cost V 6 bases and J 1 base; bases outside gene matches: 5. This CDR3 has 14 amino acids. The germline V gene encodes CDR1 MGHRA and CDR2 YSYEKL. CDR3 coding DNA: TGCGCCAGCAGAGAGGGGGCCTCCCAAGAGACCCAGTACTTC. Translated, it gives CASREGASQETQYF.